The rows below give T cell receptor beta chains drawn from one sample of a study of OX40 agonist ivuxolimab in advanced cancers. Clones were sequenced by immunoSEQ multiplex PCR, and TCRdb holds only the in-frame ones, with some missing. The profile shows some 80,000 clones, roughly 86% of them singletons. The material sequenced was CD4+ or CD8+ T cells sorted from blood, taken in a trial of the OX40 agonist ivuxolimab. The receptors stem from an adult with an advanced solid tumor such as melanoma, head and neck, liver or kidney cancer. The CDR3 runs from the conserved cysteine through the conserved F or W. Fields, in order: CDR3 length, clone size, D gene, J gene, V gene, CDR3 DNA, CDR3 protein. A D gene is named only where the DNA matches it firmly. Clone size, where shown, is once, few, many, or a class for clones that have expanded.

15	.	.	TRBJ2-3	TRBV9	TGTGCCAGCAGCGTAGAGGGGGGAAGCACAGATACGCAGTATTTT	CASSVEGGSTDTQYF
14	.	.	TRBJ1-5	TRBV10-3	TGTGCCATCGGTGGAACGGGAGGGGATCAGCCCCAGCATTTT	CAIGGTGGDQPQHF
17	.	TRBD1	TRBJ1-2	TRBV25-1	TGTGCCAGCAGTTCTACCGGGACAGGGAAGCTAAACTATGGCTACACCTTC	CASSSTGTGKLNYGYTF
15	once	TRBD1	TRBJ2-3	TRBV6-6	TGTGCCAGCAGTTACTCCGGGACAGGGGCAGATACGCAGTATTTT	CASSYSGTGADTQYF
13	.	.	TRBJ2-1	TRBV19	TGTGCCAGTAGGCAACAGGGCGTTGATGAGCAGTTCTTC	CASRQQGVDEQFF
14	.	.	TRBJ2-2	TRBV19	TGTGCCAGTAACAGGGATGGGAACACCGGGGAGCTGTTTTTT	CASNRDGNTGELFF
15	.	.	TRBJ1-1	TRBV5-1	TGCGCCAGCAGCCCTGGTGGGGGGCAGGACACTGAAGCTTTCTTT	CASSPGGGQDTEAFF
14	.	.	TRBJ2-2	TRBV5-1	TGCGCCAGCAGCTTGGGGGCTCGGACCGGGGAGCTGTTTTTT	CASSLGARTGELFF
14	.	TRBD1	TRBJ1-2	TRBV5-4	TGTGCCAGCAGGCCCGGGACAGGGTGGTATGGCTACACCTTC	CASRPGTGWYGYTF
15	.	.	TRBJ1-4	TRBV7-2	TGTGCCAGCAGCCCAGGGTTTCAGGAGTGGGAAAAACTGTTTTTT	CASSPGFQEWEKLFF
13	.	.	TRBJ2-3	TRBV7-9	TGTGCCAGCAGCTTATCGGGGGACGGAACGCAGTATTTT	CASSLSGDGTQYF
15	.	.	TRBJ2-1	TRBV10-3	TGTGCCATCAGTGAGCGGGAGAGCTCCTACAATGAGCAGTTCTTC	CAISERESSYNEQFF
14	.	.	TRBJ1-3	TRBV30	TGTGCCTGGAGTTCCCTCCGATCTGGAAACACCATATATTTT	CAWSSLRSGNTIYF
17	.	TRBD1	TRBJ2-4	TRBV15	TGTGCCACCAGCAGAGATATTCCGGGACAGGGCGGAAACATTCAGTACTTC	CATSRDIPGQGGNIQYF
17	.	TRBD2	TRBJ2-1	TRBV18	TGTGCCAGCTCACCAATGGCTAGCGGAATCGATTACAATGAGCAGTTCTTC	CASSPMASGIDYNEQFF
15	few	TRBD1	TRBJ2-1	TRBV5-1	TGCGCCAGCAGCCCTTCGGACAGGACTGGGAATGAGCAGTTCTTC	CASSPSDRTGNEQFF
18	.	TRBD1	TRBJ1-3	TRBV15	TGTGCCACCAGCAGAAAATACGACAGGGCCAGCTCTGGAAACACCATATATTTT	CATSRKYDRASSGNTIYF
10	.	.	TRBJ2-1	TRBV10-2	TGCGCCAGCAGTGACGGTGAGCAGTTCTTC	CASSDGEQFF